The T cell receptor (beta chain) described here comes from a study of T cell repertoires in cytomegalovirus infection. This clonotype was picked up a small number of times. Each CDR3 protein gets one entry after TCRdb re-called the reads with MiXCR. The sample yields 150,000 to 200,000 distinct CDR3 sequences, about 21% seen once. Sequenced: PBMCs. This TCR was sampled from a human donor in good health (CMV status not recorded). Some clones in this sample may be carry-over from other donors' samples.

In nucleotides, the CDR3 is TGTGCCAGCGGAGGGAACACTGAAGCTTTCTTT. As protein: CASGGNTEAFF. The J gene is TRBJ1-1, the V gene TRBV25-1, with unresolved D. V dropped 8 bases and J dropped 1 base, with 5 bases sitting between them. Germline CDR1 is MGHDK and CDR2 is SYGVNS. The CDR3 covers 11 residues. The variable domain in full, completed from reference TRBV25-1 and TRBJ1-1, reads EADIYQTPRYLVIGTGKKITLECSQTMGHDKMYWYQQDPGMELHLIHYSYGVNSTEKGDLSSESTVSRIRTEHFPLTLESARPSHTSQYLCASGGNTEAFFGQGTRLTVV.